Listed here is a single TCR beta chain. Its antigen is as yet unknown. The RNA input was 0.5 to 1 ug, and it was reverse transcribed with random hexamers. TCRdb passed the immunoSEQ multiplex PCR reads through MiXCR, listing each CDR3 protein once. This repertoire shows over 150,000 distinct CDR3 sequences, around 94% found once; its top ten account for more than 0.08%. This sample is drawn from a study of CD8 T cells in Susac syndrome. Across the whole study: Among the sequenced Susac syndrome patients, roughly six had active disease while eight were in remission. Study results and limitations: Expansion of clones was not seen in the CD4+ T cell repertoires of Susac syndrome.

CDR1 and CDR2 from the germline V gene are SNHLY and FYNNEI. The V gene lost 7 bases and the J gene lost 6 bases, with 13 bases spanning the gap. There are 13 residues in the CDR3. This sequence joins TRBV2 and TRBJ2-1; the D is unclear. The sequence came from a human donor with Susac syndrome. The sequenced sample consisted of CD4+ T cells from PBMCs. CDR3 nucleotides: TGTGCCAGCATGATCTCCCCCCTCAATGAGCAGTTCTTC. This sequence encodes CASMISPLNEQFF.